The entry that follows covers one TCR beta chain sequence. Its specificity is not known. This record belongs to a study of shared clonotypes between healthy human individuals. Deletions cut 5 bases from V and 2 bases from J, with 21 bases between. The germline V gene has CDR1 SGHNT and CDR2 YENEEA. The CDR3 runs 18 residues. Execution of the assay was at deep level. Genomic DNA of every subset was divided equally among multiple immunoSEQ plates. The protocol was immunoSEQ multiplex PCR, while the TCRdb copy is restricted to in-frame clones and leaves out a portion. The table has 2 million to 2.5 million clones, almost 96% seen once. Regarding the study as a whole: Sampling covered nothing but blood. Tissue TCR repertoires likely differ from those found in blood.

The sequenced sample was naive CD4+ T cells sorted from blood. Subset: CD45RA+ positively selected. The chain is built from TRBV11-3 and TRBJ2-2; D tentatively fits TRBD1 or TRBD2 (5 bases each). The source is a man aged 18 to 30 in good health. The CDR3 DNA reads TGTGCCAGCAGCCATGGGTACGGGACGAACGACAACACCGGGGAGCTGTTTTTT. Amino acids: CASSHGYGTNDNTGELFF.